This T cell receptor (beta chain) was obtained from a study of blood T cell repertoires in COVID-19. Clinical history reported by participants formed the basis on which cohorts were assigned. Two negative PCRs, clearance, or symptom resolution were required of recovered Cohort 3 donors. The CDR3 runs 17 residues. The V gene end was trimmed by 4 bases and the J gene end by 1 base; junction bases not matched to a gene: 12. Germline V gives CDR1 SQVTM, CDR2 ANQGSEA. Under the authors' procedure: Cell counts per sample came from amplifying reference gene primers. Clones were sequenced by immunoSEQ multiplex PCR, and TCRdb holds only the in-frame ones, with some missing. That table furnishes V, J and clone size, whereas the DNA furnished D and trimming. The repertoire holds some 200,000 clones, with roughly 77% as singletons.

Sequenced: PBMCs or T cells enriched from blood (not recorded which). This clonotype was obtained from a man aged 40-49 years who had recovered from COVID-19. The chain employs TRBV29-1 and TRBJ1-1; 10 nucleotides line up with TRBD1. Written as DNA, the CDR3 is TGCAGCGTTGGGGGAATGGGACAGGGGAAACCGAACACTGAAGCTTTCTTT. It encodes CSVGGMGQGKPNTEAFF.